The clone carrying this TCR beta chain occurred once. This entry belongs to a study of blood T cell repertoires in COVID-19. The table came from immunoSEQ multiplex PCR; TCRdb's copy has only in-frame clones and leaves some out. The repertoire holds almost 400,000 clones, with 88% as singletons. Germline values: CDR1 SGHRS, CDR2 YFSETQ. The CDR3 totals 13 residues. V was trimmed by 5 bases and J by 4 bases, leaving 10 bases between them. This TCR was sampled from a woman aged 25 to 45 with acute COVID-19. The chain uses TRBV5-1 and TRBJ1-3, with D maybe TRBD1 (5 bases). The specimen was PBMCs or T cells enriched from blood (not recorded which). The CDR3 protein is CASRPRQGNTIYF. The CDR3 region has the DNA TGCGCCAGCAGGCCGAGACAGGGAAACACCATATATTTT.